The rows below give T cell receptor beta chains drawn from one sample of a study of blood T cell repertoires in COVID-19. Sequencing used immunoSEQ multiplex PCR; TCRdb keeps in-frame clones, though not all of them. The repertoire consists of 200,000 to 250,000 clones, with approximately 89% occurring once and the leading ten covering 4.8%. The sample consisted of peripheral blood. These receptors were collected from a woman in her thirties or forties with acute or convalescent COVID-19. The CDR3 runs from the conserved cysteine through the conserved F or W. Fields, in order: D gene, J gene, clone size, V gene, CDR3 DNA, CDR3 protein. D genes are given only for firm matches. Clone size is shown for a subset of rows, as once, few, many or a class of expanded clone.

NA,TRBJ2-3,NA,TRBV27,TGTGCCAGCACCAGCCGGGGGAGCACAGATACGCAGTATTTT,CASTSRGSTDTQYF
NA,TRBJ2-1,once,TRBV15,TGTGCCACCAGCAAGCCAGGGGTCAATGAGCAGTTCTTC,CATSKPGVNEQFF
TRBD2,TRBJ2-4,NA,TRBV12-5,TGTGCTAGTGGGGGGACTAGCGCGACCGAAGCCAAAAACATTCAGTACTTC,CASGGTSATEAKNIQYF
NA,TRBJ1-2,NA,TRBV2,TGTGCCAGCAGTGACGGGAACTATGGCTACACCTTC,CASSDGNYGYTF
NA,TRBJ2-2,NA,TRBV11-2,TGTGCCAGCAGACAGAACACCGGGGAGCTGTTTTTT,CASRQNTGELFF
NA,TRBJ1-1,once,TRBV5-1,TGCGCCAGCAGCTTGTTTTCTCGAGACCTCTCAGGTGAAGCTTTCTTT,CASSLFSRDLSGEAFF
NA,TRBJ1-3,NA,TRBV23-1,TGCGCCATCCTAGGGGGTGGCTCTGGAAACACCATATATTTT,CAILGGGSGNTIYF
TRBD2,TRBJ2-2,NA,TRBV24-1,TGTGCCACCTGTAGCGGGCCAGGCAGGGAGCTGTTTTTT,CATCSGPGRELFF
TRBD1,TRBJ1-2,NA,TRBV4-2,TGTGCCAGCAGCCAACCCCCTACAGGGGAAGGCTACACCTTC,CASSQPPTGEGYTF
NA,TRBJ1-5,few,TRBV6-6,TGTGCCAGCAGTTACTCGAGCGGCAATCAGCCCCAGCATTTT,CASSYSSGNQPQHF
TRBD1,TRBJ1-2,NA,TRBV7-2,TGTGCCAGCAGCTTCGGGACAGTAGCTAACTATGGCTACACCTTC,CASSFGTVANYGYTF
NA,TRBJ1-5,NA,TRBV6-5,TGTGCCAGCAGCTCCGGGGGGGTGGAAAGTCAGCCCCAGCATTTT,CASSSGGVESQPQHF
TRBD2,TRBJ2-3,once,TRBV2,TGTGCCAGCACGGCGGGGGGTGGAGATACGCAGTATTTT,CASTAGGGDTQYF
TRBD1,TRBJ1-1,NA,TRBV5-1,TGCGCCAGCAATTCTGGGGACAGGGTAGGGAACACTGAAGCTTTCTTT,CASNSGDRVGNTEAFF
NA,TRBJ1-1,NA,TRBV2,TGTGCCAGCAGTGATGGGGCAGGTTTGAACACTGAAGCTTTCTTT,CASSDGAGLNTEAFF
NA,TRBJ2-2,NA,TRBV27,TGTGCCAGCAGTTCCCGCCCGGGACTTGGCAACACCGGGGAGCTGTTTTTT,CASSSRPGLGNTGELFF
TRBD2,TRBJ2-3,NA,TRBV7-2,TGTGCCAGCAGCGCCTTCCCCCCTAGCGGGGGCACAGATACGCAGTATTTT,CASSAFPPSGGTDTQYF
NA,TRBJ2-2,NA,TRBV12-3/TRBV12-4,TGTGCCAGCAGTTTACGGACCGGGGAGCTGTTTTTT,CASSLRTGELFF
TRBD1,TRBJ1-1,few,TRBV10-3,TGTGCCGCGGGACAGGGCCTAATGAACACTGAAGCTTTCTTT,CAAGQGLMNTEAFF
TRBD1,TRBJ1-1,NA,TRBV19,TGTGCCAGTAGTATAGTTCACAGGGGGAATACTGAAGCTTTCTTT,CASSIVHRGNTEAFF
NA,TRBJ1-1,NA,TRBV5-4,TGTGCCAGCAGCTTATTTGGCGGGGGGGGAGAAGCTTTCTTT,CASSLFGGGGEAFF
NA,TRBJ2-6,NA,TRBV30,TGTGCCTGGAGCGACTGGGTAGTTTCTGGGGCCAACGTCCTGACTTTC,CAWSDWVVSGANVLTF
NA,TRBJ1-3,NA,TRBV5-1,TGCGCCAGCAGCTTCAGGGGTAATTTTGAAAACACCATATATTTT,CASSFRGNFENTIYF
NA,TRBJ1-1,NA,TRBV7-9,TGTGCCAGCAGCTTAACAAACGGACAGTTATACACTGAAGCTTTCTTT,CASSLTNGQLYTEAFF
TRBD2,TRBJ2-1,NA,TRBV6-5,TGTGCCAGCCCTGGCGGGGGGCGATACAATGAGCAGTTCTTC,CASPGGGRYNEQFF
TRBD1,TRBJ1-5,once,TRBV15,TGTGCCACCAGCAGAAAACAACAGGGGTATCAGCCCCAGCATTTT,CATSRKQQGYQPQHF
NA,TRBJ1-3,NA,TRBV5-4,TGTGCCAGCAGCCGGTCGCCGCGGGACACCATATATTTT,CASSRSPRDTIYF
TRBD1,TRBJ1-1,many,TRBV5-1,TGCGCCAGCAGCCAACGACAGGGGGCAAGCACTGAAGCTTTCTTT,CASSQRQGASTEAFF
NA,TRBJ2-3,NA,TRBV12-3/TRBV12-4,TGTGCCAGCAGTTTAGGCGGAGATACGCAGTATTTT,CASSLGGDTQYF
NA,TRBJ1-1,NA,TRBV11-2,TGTGCCAGCAGCCGAGACTGGGGGGTTGAAGCTTTCTTT,CASSRDWGVEAFF
TRBD1,TRBJ1-5,NA,TRBV19,TGTGCCAGTAGGCCACAGGGGTTACAGGGCCAGCCCCAGCATTTT,CASRPQGLQGQPQHF
TRBD1,TRBJ1-2,NA,TRBV5-1,TGCGCCAGCAGCCCGGACAGGGATGGCTACACCTTC,CASSPDRDGYTF
TRBD1,TRBJ1-5,NA,TRBV9,TGTGCCAGCAGCGTCGGGACAGGGTCCAATCAGCCCCAGCATTTT,CASSVGTGSNQPQHF
TRBD2,TRBJ2-6,NA,TRBV2,TGTGCCAGCATAAACGGGGGGGCAGGAGGGGCCAACGTCCTGACTTTC,CASINGGAGGANVLTF
TRBD1,TRBJ1-6,NA,TRBV10-3,TGTGCCATCTCCCAGACAGGGAATAATTCACCCCTCCACTTT,CAISQTGNNSPLHF
NA,TRBJ1-2,NA,TRBV2,TGTGCCAGCATACCAACCGCTATCGTCGGCTACACCTTC,CASIPTAIVGYTF
TRBD2,TRBJ2-2,NA,TRBV3-1/TRBV3-2,TGTGCCAGCAGCCGTGGGACTAGCGGGGTAAACACCGGGGAGCTGTTTTTT,CASSRGTSGVNTGELFF
NA,TRBJ1-5,NA,TRBV20-1,TGCAGTGCTAGTTCAGGCGTCAATCAGCCCCAGCATTTT,CSASSGVNQPQHF
NA,TRBJ1-1,NA,TRBV3-1/TRBV3-2,TGTGCCAGCAGCCAGAACCAAGTCAGGAACACTGAAGCTTTCTTT,CASSQNQVRNTEAFF
NA,TRBJ1-5,NA,TRBV24-1,TGTGCCACCAGTGACAGGGGCAATCAGCCCCAGCATTTT,CATSDRGNQPQHF
TRBD1,TRBJ2-4,NA,TRBV11-2,TGTGCCAGCAGCTTTACCCACAGGGGTGCCAAAAACATTCAGTACTTC,CASSFTHRGAKNIQYF